This passage covers 17 T cell receptor beta chains from one sample sequenced in a study of T cells in Graves' hyperthyroidism and ophthalmopathy. It was RNA transcripts that yielded the amplified TCR beta CDR3 regions. The HTBI primer set drove a first-round RT-PCR of the TCR CDR3. Each CDR3 protein is one row after TCRdb ran MiXCR on the multiplex PCR reads. Of 500,000 to 600,000 distinct CDR3 sequences detected, about 46% appear once; the ten largest clones hold about two fifths. Material for sequencing was peripheral blood or thyroid tissue (not recorded which). The receptors derive from an adult woman with Graves' disease, either hyperthyroidism or ophthalmopathy (not recorded which).

The sample holds many counts of this clonotype. The chain uses TRBV6-1 and TRBJ2-7, with 7 nucleotides matching TRBD1. The germline CDR1 and CDR2 sequences are MNHNS and SASEGT. CDR3 length: 14 residues. J gave up 0 bases and V 8 bases, and 7 bases lay outside the gene matches. The CDR3 region has the DNA TGTGCCAGCGCCAGACAGGGAATCTCCTACGAGCAGTACTTC. This sequence encodes CASARQGISYEQYF.

The sample holds many counts of this clonotype. The genes are TRBV7-8 and TRBJ2-7; 7 nucleotides match TRBD2. CDR1 and CDR2 from the germline V gene are SGHVS and FQNEAQ. There are 15 residues in the CDR3. The J segment lost 4 bases and the V segment lost 4 bases, leaving 10 bases of the junction unmatched. The CDR3 reads CASSYGPRGVYEQYF. In nucleotides, the CDR3 is TGTGCCAGCAGCTACGGACCCCGGGGGGTGTACGAGCAGTACTTC. Combining the CDR3 with reference TRBV7-8 and TRBJ2-7 gives the whole variable domain GAGVSQSPRYKVAKRGQDVALRCDPISGHVSLFWYQQALGQGPEFLTYFQNEAQLDKSGLPSDRFFAERPEGSVSTLKIQRTQQEDSAVYLCASSYGPRGVYEQYFGPGTRLTVT.

This clonotype showed up just a few times. J is TRBJ1-1 and V is TRBV19, with D perhaps matching TRBD1 (5 bases). CDR3 length: 14 residues. Germline CDR1 and CDR2: LNHDA and SQIVND (reference sequence). V lost 4 bases to trimming and J lost 0 bases, with 9 bases between them. The CDR3 is CASSTPQVNTEAFF. The CDR3 DNA reads TGTGCCAGTAGTACCCCACAGGTGAACACTGAAGCTTTCTTT.

The J gene is TRBJ2-7, the V gene TRBV5-1; no firm D call. V was shortened by 0 bases and J by 4 bases, with 11 bases between the two germline ends. Looked up from germline, CDR1 is SGHRS and CDR2 is YFSETQ. The CDR3 runs 14 residues. In DNA, the CDR3 is TGCGCCAGCAGCTTGGGGGTCGCAGCGTACGAGCAGTACTTC. Its translation is CASSLGVAAYEQYF.

Comments on this clonotype: A clone one base away is much larger, so this may be a read error. V gene TRBV7-9 combines with J gene TRBJ2-7; 8 bases are shared with TRBD1. After removal of 5 bases from V and 6 bases from J, the junction contained 3 bases not matched to a gene. The CDR3 sequence is 12 residues long. Germline CDR1 and CDR2: SEHNR and FQNEAQ (reference sequence). The CDR3 nucleotides read TGTGCCAGCAGCCCGACAGGGGCCGAGCAGTACTTC. This encodes CASSPTGAEQYF.

The chain uses TRBV24-1 and TRBJ2-2; maybe TRBD1 (6 bases). V dropped 7 bases and J dropped 6 bases, with 14 bases sitting between them. Germline lookup yields CDR1 KGHDR and CDR2 SFDVKD. This CDR3 region has 14 residues. The CDR3 loop reads CATRQGPSAGELFF. DNA for the CDR3: TGTGCCACCAGACAGGGCCCTTCCGCCGGGGAGCTGTTTTTT.

This clonotype was observed many times. V gene TRBV10-1 combines with J gene TRBJ1-1; possible D gene TRBD1, 5 bases. The CDR3 sequence is 15 residues long. The germline V gene has CDR1 WNHNN and CDR2 SYGVQD (reference sequence). V was cut by 6 bases and J by 3 bases, with 17 bases left in between. The CDR3 coding sequence is TGCGCCAGCAGAGCCTCGATCGGGGGTCACACTGAAGCTTTCTTT. It yields the protein CASRASIGGHTEAFF.

This clonotype showed up many times. DNA for the CDR3: TGCGCCAGCAGCCAAGGCTACAGTCGGTACTATGGCTACACCTTC. As protein: CASSQGYSRYYGYTF. The chain is built from TRBV4-3 and TRBJ1-2; D uncertain. CDR1 is LGHNA, CDR2 YSLEER, per germline. The CDR3 loop spans 15 amino acids. V lost 1 base, J lost 3 bases, and 12 bases lay in between.

This clonotype has more than one count but fewer than ten. CDR3: CSVPGQGANYGYTF. For the CDR3, the DNA is TGCAGCGTGCCGGGACAGGGGGCCAACTATGGCTACACCTTC. This chain links TRBV29-1 with TRBJ1-2, with 12 bases fitting TRBD1. The CDR3 runs to 14 residues. CDR1 and CDR2 (germline): SQVTM, ANQGSEA. J lost 2 bases, V lost 6 bases, and 4 bases had no gene match.

Only a few counts were recorded for this clonotype. This rearrangement joins TRBV24-1 to TRBJ2-2, with no clear D. CDR1 is KGHDR, CDR2 SFDVKD, per germline. V dropped 4 bases and J dropped 4 bases, with 6 bases sitting between them. The CDR3 spans 13 residues. The CDR3 reads CATSDLLTGELFF. The CDR3 coding sequence is TGTGCCACCAGTGACCTGCTCACCGGGGAGCTGTTTTTT.

The chain joins TRBV7-9 to TRBJ2-1, with 7 nucleotides matching TRBD1. This CDR3 is 13 amino acids long. In germline, CDR1 is SEHNR, CDR2 FQNEAQ (reference sequence). The junction had 8 bases not matched to a gene; V was cut back by 5 bases and J by 10 bases. The CDR3 DNA reads TGTGCCAGCAGCCCTAGGGGGCGCACGGAGCAGTTCTTC. This translates into CASSPRGRTEQFF. Together with reference TRBV7-9 and TRBJ2-1, the CDR3 gives the full variable domain: DTGVSQNPRHKITKRGQNVTFRCDPISEHNRLYWYRQTLGQGPEFLTYFQNEAQLEKSRLLSDRFSAERPKGSFSTLEIQRTEQGDSAMYLCASSPRGRTEQFFGPGTRLTVL.

This clonotype appeared many times. The chain is built from TRBV27 and TRBJ1-6; TRBD1 agrees at 9 bases. V lost 5 bases and J lost 10; bases outside the gene matches: 3. There are 13 residues in the CDR3. The germline V gene has CDR1 MNHEY and CDR2 SMNVEV (reference sequence). CDR3 DNA: TGTGCCAGCAGTCGGACAGGGGCCTCACCCCTCCACTTT. As protein: CASSRTGASPLHF.

The genes are TRBV7-9 and TRBJ2-5; TRBD2 is a possible D gene (6 bases). The CDR3 extends over 15 amino acids. V was trimmed by 3 bases and J by 4 bases, leaving 15 bases between them. From germline, CDR1 is SEHNR and CDR2 FQNEAQ (reference sequence). CDR3 residues: CASSLRDLKPETQYF. CDR3 DNA sequence: TGTGCCAGCAGCTTGCGGGACTTAAAACCAGAGACCCAGTACTTC. The whole variable domain, remainder taken from reference TRBV7-9 and TRBJ2-5, is DTGVSQNPRHKITKRGQNVTFRCDPISEHNRLYWYRQTLGQGPEFLTYFQNEAQLEKSRLLSDRFSAERPKGSFSTLEIQRTEQGDSAMYLCASSLRDLKPETQYFGPGTRLLVL.

This clonotype showed up just a few times. This sequence joins TRBV6-5 and TRBJ1-4, with 7 positions matching TRBD1. Trimming cost V 6 bases and J 7 bases; bases outside gene matches: 14. Germline V gene sequence: CDR1 MNHEY, CDR2 SVGAGI. The CDR3 is 16 residues long. CDR3 region: CASRADSTGIREKLFF. As DNA, the CDR3 is TGTGCCAGCAGAGCAGATTCGACAGGGATTCGTGAAAAACTGTTTTTT.

The rearrangement uses TRBV7-2 and TRBJ1-5; unclear D gene. The CDR3 totals 14 residues. V gave up 1 base and J gave up 11 bases, with 15 bases separating them. In germline, CDR1 is SGHTA, CDR2 FQGNSA. The DNA for the CDR3 is TGTGCCAGCAGCTTAGATGGCGACCTTAGGGCCCAGCATTTT. Translation: CASSLDGDLRAQHF. The variable domain in full, with the rest retrieved from reference TRBV7-2 and TRBJ1-5, is GAGVSQSPSNKVTEKGKDVELRCDPISGHTALYWYRQSLGQGLEFLIYFQGNSAPDKSGLPSDRFSAERTGGSVSTLTIQRTQQEDSAVYLCASSLDGDLRAQHFGDGTRLSIL.

The V and J genes are TRBV9 and TRBJ1-4; TRBD1 matches at 9 bases. CDR1 is SGDLS, CDR2 YYNGEE, per germline. This CDR3 contains 17 residues. The V gene end was trimmed by 0 bases and the J gene end by 3 bases; junction bases not matched to a gene: 6. Written as DNA, the CDR3 is TGTGCCAGCAGCGTAGAGACAGGGGGATCGGCTAATGAAAAACTGTTTTTT. Amino acid sequence: CASSVETGGSANEKLFF.

This clonotype was found many times. The chain employs TRBV5-5 and TRBJ1-1; 10 bases map to TRBD1. The length of the CDR3 is 17 residues. V was clipped by 0 bases and J by 4 bases; unmatched bases: 9. CDR1 and CDR2 from the germline V gene are SGHKS and YYEKEE (reference sequence). The CDR3 DNA sequence: TGTGCCAGCAGCTTGGCGGACAGGGGGTCTTTGAGCACTGAAGCTTTCTTT. Protein: CASSLADRGSLSTEAFF.